Listed here are 3 T cell receptor beta chains from one sample, sequenced in a study of CD8 T cells in ankylosing spondylitis. Study-level findings and limits: A TCR beta motif of eight or nine highly homologous variants seemed to mark ankylosing spondylitis blood.

No antigen has been assigned to these receptors. TCRdb independently ran MiXCR on the 5' RACE reads; one entry per CDR3 protein. The table has under 250,000 distinct CDR3 sequences, about 6.7% seen once; the top ten hold more than 13%. The sample was blood, either unsorted or a sorted T cell fraction (not recorded which). Every receptor here comes from a male donor with ankylosing spondylitis.

This clonotype showed up many times. V and J are TRBV14 and TRBJ2-2; 14 nucleotides agree with TRBD2. This CDR3 spans 21 amino acids. Germline-derived CDR1 and CDR2 are SGHDN and FVKESK. V lost 4 bases, J lost 1 base, and 14 bases stayed unmatched. Here the CDR3 reads CASSPNSLSGTSGRNTGELFF. The CDR3 bases are TGTGCCAGCAGCCCCAACTCGCTTTCCGGGACTAGCGGGAGGAACACCGGGGAGCTGTTTTTT.

V and J are TRBV10-3 and TRBJ2-1, with 7 bases fitting TRBD2. The CDR3 extends over 16 amino acids. V lost 4 bases, J lost 7 bases, and 13 bases stayed unmatched. CDR1 ENHRY and CDR2 SYGVKD come from the germline V gene. CDR3 region: CAISGGKAGAWNEQFF. The CDR3 coding sequence is TGTGCCATCAGTGGGGGGAAGGCGGGAGCTTGGAATGAGCAGTTCTTC.

This clonotype was seen repeatedly, ten times or more. CDR3 in amino acids: CASSDNLYRGGREQYF. The CDR3 DNA reads as TGCGCCAGCAGCGATAATCTATACAGGGGGGGTCGCGAGCAGTACTTC. J is TRBJ2-7 and V is TRBV5-1, with D perhaps matching TRBD1 (8 bases). The CDR3 consists of 16 residues. V dropped 4 bases and J dropped 6 bases, with 23 bases sitting between them. Germline CDR1 reads SGHRS; CDR2 reads YFSETQ.